The 17 T cell receptor beta chains below all came from one sample that was sequenced in a study of T cells after yellow fever vaccination (dated by TCRdb to between 2018 and 2021). The treatment or condition label, read with the paper, signifies: live attenuated yellow fever vaccine strain. The library relied on 5' RACE. The sample was run on an Illumina NovaSeq 6000. TCRdb reworked the public reads: Q25 trimming with fastp, MiXCR clone assembly, productive beta chains retained. Every CDR3 protein is listed once, alongside the most common genes and DNA of its rows. This sample lists 180,000 or so distinct CDR3 sequences; roughly 9.6% were detected once. Just over 35% of the sample is held by the ten biggest clonotypes. The sequenced sample was CD8+ T cells sorted from PBMCs, obtained 15 days after the yellow fever booster vaccination. The receptors derive from a man in his late teens or twenties who received the YFV17D yellow fever vaccine.

This clonotype was detected ten times or more. J is TRBJ2-7 and V is TRBV2; D not resolved. The CDR3 has 14 residues. The ends were cut back, 6 bases at V and 1 base at J, with 13 bases in the middle. Germline-derived CDR1 and CDR2 are SNHLY and FYNNEI. The CDR3: CASSLGGVSYEQYF. CDR3 sequence (DNA): TGTGCCAGCAGCCTTGGTGGGGTGTCCTACGAGCAGTACTTC.

V usage is TRBV29-1 and J usage is TRBJ2-5, with D perhaps TRBD1 (6 bases). The V end was cut by 7 bases, the J end by 5 bases, with 14 bases between. The CDR3 is 12 residues long. Germline-derived CDR1 and CDR2 are SQVTM and ANQGSEA. This CDR3 reads CSAYRAQETQYF. The CDR3 region has the DNA TGCAGCGCCTACAGGGCCCAGGAGACCCAGTACTTC.

V gene TRBV5-1 combines with J gene TRBJ2-1, with 8 bases fitting TRBD2. V lost 7 bases to trimming and J lost 3 bases; unmatched junction nucleotides: 6. The CDR3 loop spans 14 amino acids. Germline CDR1 and CDR2: SGHRS and YFSETQ. CDR3 sequence reads: CASHLAGGYNEQFF. The CDR3 DNA is TGCGCCAGCCACCTAGCGGGCGGCTACAATGAGCAGTTCTTC. The complete variable domain, with remaining parts taken from reference TRBV5-1 and TRBJ2-1, reads KAGVTQTPRYLIKTRGQQVTLSCSPISGHRSVSWYQQTPGQGLQFLFEYFSETQRNKGNFPGRFSGRQFSNSRSEMNVSTLELGDSALYLCASHLAGGYNEQFFGPGTRLTVL.

The rearrangement uses TRBV12-3 or TRBV12-4 and TRBJ2-5; 7 bases are a match to TRBD2. The CDR3 loop spans 14 amino acids. J gave up 2 bases and V 4 bases, and 4 bases lay outside the gene matches. The CDR3 protein is CASSSAGSQETQYF. The CDR3 DNA sequence: TGTGCCAGCAGTTCAGCGGGGAGTCAAGAGACCCAGTACTTC.

The chain is built from TRBV11-2 and TRBJ1-1; the D is unclear. Germline loops: CDR1 SGHAT, CDR2 FQNNGV. The CDR3 runs 12 residues. The ends were cut back, 1 base at V and 7 bases at J, with 7 bases in the middle. CDR3 protein: CASSLGGLEAFF. In nucleotides, the CDR3 is TGTGCCAGCAGCTTAGGGGGTCTTGAAGCTTTCTTT.

In its sample, this clonotype was seen a few times. This chain links TRBV6-4 with TRBJ2-3; 12 nucleotides match TRBD2. The CDR3 runs 15 residues. Trimming took 4 bases from V and 4 from J; bases not matched to a gene: 3. Germline CDR1 is MRHNA and CDR2 is SNTAGT. The CDR3 bases are TGTGCCAGCAGTGCCGGGACTAGCGGGCCAGATACGCAGTATTTT. Translated: CASSAGTSGPDTQYF.

This chain connects TRBV7-6 to TRBJ1-2; D gene ambiguous. V lost 5 bases and J 8 bases, leaving 18 bases between the germline ends. The CDR3 consists of 14 residues. Germline CDR1 and CDR2: SGHVS and FNYEAQ. CDR3 DNA sequence: TGTGCCAGCAGCGATCAGGCGACGGGTCTCGGCTACACCTTC. It encodes CASSDQATGLGYTF.

The chain recombines TRBV6-5 with TRBJ1-6; TRBD1 matches at 9 bases. The CDR3 runs to 16 residues. The V gene's germline CDR1 is MNHEY and CDR2 SVGAGI. With 6 bases clipped from V and 7 bases from J, the junction kept 10 bases outside the gene matches. The CDR3 loop is CASRGPDRGANSPLHF. The CDR3 DNA sequence: TGTGCCAGCAGAGGCCCAGACAGGGGGGCCAATTCACCCCTCCACTTT.

The chain is built from TRBV19 and TRBJ2-5, with 10 bases matching TRBD2. This CDR3 has 15 amino acids. Germline assignment: CDR1 LNHDA and CDR2 SQIVND (reference sequence). J was trimmed by 4 bases and V by 5 bases; bases with no gene match: 7. The CDR3 DNA reads TGTGCCAGTAGTGTCAGCGGGGGGGTCGGAGAGACCCAGTACTTC. As protein: CASSVSGGVGETQYF.

This clonotype appeared a few times. The rearrangement uses TRBV7-9 and TRBJ2-7; D is undetermined. CDR3 length: 13 amino acids. V dropped 3 bases and J dropped 2 bases, with 8 bases sitting between them. CDR1 is SEHNR and CDR2 is FQNEAQ in the germline V gene (reference sequence). The CDR3 DNA follows: TGTGCCAGCAGCTTTCCGGGTGCCTACGAGCAGTACTTC. Translation gives CASSFPGAYEQYF.

This clonotype was recorded a few times. The V and J genes are TRBV12-3 or TRBV12-4 and TRBJ2-2; D gene uncertain. Trimming left V 1 base short and J 7 bases short, with 10 bases between. The CDR3 runs 14 residues. CDR3 DNA: TGTGCCAGCAGTTTAGAGGGAATCGGCGGGGAGCTGTTTTTT. It specifies CASSLEGIGGELFF.

In this sample, this clonotype turned up a few times. The gene calls are TRBV25-1 and TRBJ1-2; the D gene is possibly TRBD1 (5 bases). Germline V gene lookup returns CDR1 MGHDK and CDR2 SYGVNS. V lost 6 bases and J lost 3, with 14 bases in between. This CDR3 spans 14 amino acids. The CDR3 nucleotides are TGTGCCAGCAGGTCGACAGTGAACGACTATGGCTACACCTTC. Encoded protein: CASRSTVNDYGYTF.

The CDR3: CASTSQAGLVQVYGTQYF. The CDR3 nucleotides read TGTGCCAGCACCTCACAAGCCGGACTAGTTCAGGTTTACGGGACCCAGTACTTC. This chain links TRBV3-1 with TRBJ2-5, with 7 bases lining up with TRBD2. V shed 7 bases, J shed 7 bases, and the junction held 24 bases outside the gene matches. This CDR3 comprises 18 residues. Looked up from germline, CDR1 is LGHDT and CDR2 is YNNKEL (reference sequence).

The genes are TRBV6-2 or TRBV6-3 and TRBJ2-5, with 7 bases matching TRBD2. The J segment lost 1 base and the V segment lost 4 bases, leaving 3 bases of the junction unmatched. This CDR3 is 14 amino acids long. Looked up from germline, CDR1 is MNHEY and CDR2 is SVGEGT. This CDR3 is CASSLTSAQETQYF. CDR3 sequence (DNA): TGTGCCAGCAGTTTAACTAGCGCCCAAGAGACCCAGTACTTC.

This clonotype was observed a handful of times. The rearrangement links TRBV20-1 to TRBJ1-5; D possibly corresponds to TRBD1 (6 bases). There are 13 residues in the CDR3. The V gene's germline CDR1 is DFQATT and CDR2 SNEGSKA (reference sequence). Trimming took 6 bases from V and 7 from J, leaving 16 bases between them. CDR3 region: CSAKNRALQPQHF. The CDR3, as DNA: TGCAGTGCAAAAAACAGGGCCCTCCAGCCCCAGCATTTT.

This chain uses TRBV6-1 with TRBJ1-1, with TRBD1 matching 9 bases. V was pared by 6 bases and J by 2 bases, with 7 bases of the junction left unmatched. Germline assignment: CDR1 MNHNS and CDR2 SASEGT. The CDR3 covers 15 residues. CDR3 bases: TGTGCCAGCAGAGGATGGACAGGGGCAAACACTGAAGCTTTCTTT. It specifies CASRGWTGANTEAFF.

This clonotype was counted between two and nine times. The rearrangement uses TRBV19 and TRBJ1-2; D call uncertain. The CDR3 covers 13 residues. The V end was cut by 3 bases, the J end by 2 bases, with 7 bases between. Germline V gene data show CDR1 as LNHDA and CDR2 as SQIVND (reference sequence). The CDR3 coding sequence is TGTGCCAGTAGTATCGTGGGGAACTATGGCTACACCTTC. It translates to CASSIVGNYGYTF.